This T cell receptor beta chain was captured in a study of patients and donors after allogeneic stem cell transplantation (dated by TCRdb to 2018 to 2021). The CDR3 runs 12 amino acids, cysteine and phenylalanine included. Of all the DNA, just the CDR3 is kept, 36 bases in frame from base 1. V is cut by 7 bases and J by 5 bases, and the space between the germline ends is 11 bases. The library was prepared using RT-PCR. Instrument used: NextSeq 550. TCRdb's own reprocessing of the public reads used fastp at Q25 and MiXCR and kept productive beta chains. Rows with one shared CDR3 protein collapse into an entry with the most common genes and DNA. Within this sample are 200,000 to 250,000 distinct CDR3 sequences, with 12% to 15% of them counted one time only. Around 10% of the sample comes from the top ten. This clonotype occurred many times. Its antigen remains undetermined. No base quality values were provided; no much bigger clone lies one nucleotide off.

Sample: blood, either unsorted or a sorted T cell fraction (not recorded which). This TCR was recovered from a human donor who was either an allogeneic HSCT recipient or a stem cell or donor lymphocyte infusion donor (not recorded which). It is not recorded whose cells these are; they may come from a transplant donor. The chain joins TRBV12-3 or TRBV12-4 to TRBJ2-5; a confident D gene designation cannot be given. The CDR3 protein sequence reads: CASTTEPETQYF. The DNA sequence is as follows: TGTGCCAGCACAACTGAGCCTGAGACCCAGTACTTC.